The source of this T cell receptor beta chain is a study of cytomegalovirus exposure and HLA in healthy donors. Notes on the study in general: Testing in vitro showed a few CMV-associated chains specific for CMV antigens. A later analysis reportedly found fewer N-insertions in an Asian-associated ancestry cluster than the roughly 670-donor mean.

PCR employed 60 Vbeta and 13 Jbeta primers. Using immunoSEQ multiplex PCR, the repertoire was profiled, and TCRdb retains in-frame clones only, with some absent. The data include some 130,000 clones; the top ten clones carry about 1.8%. Worth noting for this clone: Antigen unknown.

This CDR3 comprises 16 residues. Germline CDR1 and CDR2: MNHEY and SVGAGI. V was pared by 4 bases and J by 5 bases, with 7 bases of the junction left unmatched. This clonotype originated in a man aged 18 to 30 in good health and CMV-seronegative. The sample comprised PBMCs. This chain uses TRBV6-5 with TRBJ2-2; 10 nucleotides match TRBD2. CDR3 residues: CASSSPASGGTGELFF. CDR3 DNA sequence: TGTGCCAGCAGTTCTCCGGCTAGCGGGGGAACCGGGGAGCTGTTTTTT.